This entry lists 21 T cell receptor beta chains sequenced from one sample in a study of blood T cell repertoires in COVID-19. Profiling relied on immunoSEQ multiplex PCR, and the TCRdb table lists in-frame clones only, not all of them. The sample contains 120,000 to 150,000 clones, 84% of which appear only once. Sequenced material: PBMCs or T cells enriched from blood (not recorded which). These receptors originate from a man aged 45-60 years in a cohort exposed to, infected with or recovered from COVID-19 (not recorded which).

The rearrangement links TRBV5-4 to TRBJ2-3; 8 positions agree with TRBD1. The J segment lost 0 bases and the V segment lost 4 bases, leaving 1 base of the junction unmatched. CDR3 length equals 14 residues. Germline lookup yields CDR1 SGHNT and CDR2 YYREEE (reference sequence). The CDR3: CASSGQGSTDTQYF. The CDR3, as DNA: TGTGCCAGCAGCGGACAGGGAAGCACAGATACGCAGTATTTT.

Only a few counts were recorded for this clone. The J gene is TRBJ2-3, the V gene TRBV3-1 (or the pseudogene TRBV3-2), with 7 nucleotides matching TRBD2. V shed 4 bases and J 9 bases; nucleotides not matched to a gene: 4. Per germline, CDR1 LGHDT and CDR2 YNNKEL (reference sequence). This CDR3 spans 12 amino acids. The CDR3 DNA reads TGTGCCAGCAGCCCGAAAGCGGGAACGCAGTATTTT. Protein product: CASSPKAGTQYF.

The chain is built from TRBV9 and TRBJ2-7, with a tentative D call TRBD2 (6 bases). This CDR3 is built from 15 residues. Trimming left V 2 bases short and J 0 bases short, with 12 bases between. Germline loops: CDR1 SGDLS, CDR2 YYNGEE. The CDR3, as DNA: TGTGCCAGCAGCGTGGGGACTGCGAGCTCCTACGAGCAGTACTTC. Translated, it gives CASSVGTASSYEQYF.

This chain joins TRBV27 and TRBJ1-6, with 7 nucleotides matching TRBD1. CDR1 MNHEY and CDR2 SMNVEV come from the germline V gene (reference sequence). CDR3 size: 12 residues. V was clipped by 10 bases and J by 8 bases; unmatched bases: 5. In DNA form, the CDR3 reads TGTGCCATCAAGACAGGGTATTCACCCCTCCACTTT. Its translation: CAIKTGYSPLHF.

The chain joins TRBV5-1 to TRBJ1-1; 8 nucleotides agree with TRBD1. This CDR3 spans 14 amino acids. Germline CDR1 SGHRS, CDR2 YFSETQ. The V and J ends lost 6 bases and 1 base, in that order; junction bases with no gene match: 5. The CDR3 is CASIQGAGNTEAFF. The CDR3 DNA is TGCGCCAGCATTCAGGGGGCAGGGAACACTGAAGCTTTCTTT.

This clone was found a few times. Other DNA sequences in this specimen translate into the identical CDR3. The chain joins TRBV27 to TRBJ1-5; TRBD1 is a possible D gene (5 bases). Trimming took 3 bases from V and 3 from J, leaving 9 bases between them. Germline CDR1 MNHEY, CDR2 SMNVEV (reference sequence). The CDR3 sequence is 14 residues long. CDR3 sequence (DNA): TGTGCCAGCAGTTTCCGGGGGTCCAATCAGCCCCAGCATTTT. It is translated as CASSFRGSNQPQHF.

The chain couples TRBV30 to TRBJ2-7; 7 bases are a match to TRBD2. Germline CDR1 is GTSNPN and CDR2 is SVGIG (reference sequence). The CDR3 is made up of 13 amino acids. Trimming removed 3 bases from V and 3 bases from J; junction bases left unmatched: 5. As DNA, the CDR3 is TGTGCCTGGAGGCGGGGGTCGGTCTACGAGCAGTACTTC. Translation: CAWRRGSVYEQYF.

V is TRBV7-9 and J is TRBJ1-4; D is perhaps TRBD1 (5 bases). The CDR3 runs 15 residues. Per germline, CDR1 SEHNR and CDR2 FQNEAQ (reference sequence). The ends were cut back, 5 bases at V and 5 bases at J, with 15 bases in the middle. This chain's CDR3 is CASSEAWGVNEKLFF. CDR3 coding DNA: TGTGCCAGCAGCGAAGCTTGGGGGGTGAATGAAAAACTGTTTTTT.

The table lists this clone with a few counts. The rearrangement joins TRBV9 to TRBJ2-5; D might be TRBD2 (6 bases). Germline CDR1 is SGDLS and CDR2 is YYNGEE. The CDR3 covers 14 residues. The V end lost 1 base, the J end lost 2 bases, and 9 bases lay between the germline ends. CDR3 coding DNA: TGTGCCAGCAGCGTAACCGGGACTCAAGAGACCCAGTACTTC. This translates into CASSVTGTQETQYF.

This rearrangement joins TRBV10-1 to TRBJ1-1; 7 bases map to TRBD1. Germline-derived CDR1 and CDR2 are WNHNN and SYGVQD (reference sequence). The CDR3 loop spans 16 amino acids. After removal of 4 bases from V and 0 bases from J, the junction contained 8 bases not matched to a gene. The CDR3 coding sequence is TGCGCCAGCAGTGCGGGGACAGTTCAGATGAACACTGAAGCTTTCTTT. Amino acids: CASSAGTVQMNTEAFF.

The chain recombines TRBV13 with TRBJ2-7; 13 positions agree with TRBD2. The CDR3 loop spans 17 amino acids. J lost 4 bases, V lost 5 bases, and 11 bases had no gene match. Germline V lookup: CDR1 PRHDT, CDR2 FYEKMQ (reference sequence). CDR3 protein: CASSARTSGGGGYEQYF. The CDR3 DNA sequence: TGTGCCAGCAGCGCCCGGACTAGCGGGGGCGGGGGGTACGAGCAGTACTTC.

In this sample, this clone turned up a few times. This chain links TRBV6-5 with TRBJ1-1; D is perhaps TRBD1 (5 bases). Germline CDR1 is MNHEY and CDR2 is SVGAGI. V dropped 7 bases and J dropped 1 base, with 13 bases sitting between them. The CDR3 is 14 residues long. The CDR3 nucleotides read TGTGCCAGCAAAACAGGCCAGGGGAACACTGAAGCTTTCTTT. This gives the protein CASKTGQGNTEAFF.

The rearrangement uses TRBV19 and TRBJ2-7; maybe TRBD2 (5 bases). Trimming pared 3 bases from V and 6 bases from J, leaving 6 bases between. Germline V gene sequence: CDR1 LNHDA, CDR2 SQIVND (reference sequence). The CDR3 covers 11 residues. CDR3 nucleotides: TGTGCCAGTAGTATTCGGGGCGAGCAGTACTTC. As protein: CASSIRGEQYF.

This clone was detected once. The V call is TRBV12-5, the J call TRBJ1-1; no clear D. The CDR3 has 15 residues. Trimming removed 7 bases at V and 1 base at J, with 16 bases between. In germline, CDR1 is LGHNT, CDR2 FRNRAP. The CDR3 is CASAARGFGNTEAFF. CDR3 coding DNA: TGTGCTAGTGCCGCCCGGGGTTTCGGGAACACTGAAGCTTTCTTT.

The rearrangement uses TRBV15 and TRBJ1-2; TRBD1 might be the D (5 bases). In germline, CDR1 is LNHNV, CDR2 YYDKDF (reference sequence). This CDR3 has 13 residues. V was pared by 3 bases and J by 4 bases, with 9 bases between. The CDR3: CATSRGGSYGYTF. CDR3 DNA: TGTGCCACCAGCAGGGGGGGGTCCTATGGCTACACCTTC. Full variable domain (rest looked up from reference TRBV15 and TRBJ1-2): DAMVIQNPRYQVTQFGKPVTLSCSQTLNHNVMYWYQQKSSQAPKLLFHYYDKDFNNEADTPDNFQSRRPNTSFCFLDIRSPGLGDTAMYLCATSRGGSYGYTFGSGTRLTVV.

In this sample, this clone turned up many times. The rearrangement joins TRBV18 to TRBJ1-2; D is perhaps TRBD1 (6 bases). In germline, CDR1 is KGHSH, CDR2 LQKENI. V was trimmed by 4 bases and J by 0 bases, leaving 9 bases between them. The CDR3 contains 14 residues. The CDR3 nucleotides are TGTGCCAGCTCACTCACAGGGTCTAACTATGGCTACACCTTC. Protein: CASSLTGSNYGYTF.

CDR3 DNA sequence: TGTGCCAGCAGTGACTCGGGACAGGGGCGGACCCAGTACTTC. Its translation: CASSDSGQGRTQYF. This sequence joins TRBV25-1 and TRBJ2-5; 10 positions agree with TRBD1. V shed 3 bases and J 7 bases; nucleotides not matched to a gene: 5. Germline-derived CDR1 and CDR2 are MGHDK and SYGVNS. The CDR3 contains 14 residues.

J is TRBJ2-6 and V is TRBV7-9; TRBD2 is a possible D gene (6 bases). CDR1 and CDR2 from the germline V gene are SEHNR and FQNEAQ (reference sequence). CDR3 length: 16 residues. Between the trimmed V and J ends, which lost 5 bases and 1 base, there was a span of 12 bases. The CDR3 DNA follows: TGTGCCAGCAGCGGGGAGGTCCGATCTGGGGCCAACGTCCTGACTTTC. Translation: CASSGEVRSGANVLTF. Full variable domain (outside the CDR3, taken from reference TRBV7-9 and TRBJ2-6): DTGVSQNPRHKITKRGQNVTFRCDPISEHNRLYWYRQTLGQGPEFLTYFQNEAQLEKSRLLSDRFSAERPKGSFSTLEIQRTEQGDSAMYLCASSGEVRSGANVLTFGAGSRLTVL.

This clone was detected a few times. The chain recombines TRBV7-2 with TRBJ1-5; tentatively, D is TRBD1 (6 bases). The CDR3 spans 15 residues. Germline-derived CDR1 and CDR2 are SGHTA and FQGNSA. Trimming took 8 bases from V and 0 from J, leaving 14 bases between them. CDR3: CASRPGHNSNQPQHF. The DNA of the CDR3 is TGTGCCAGCCGCCCGGGACACAATAGCAATCAGCCCCAGCATTTT.

The rearrangement uses TRBV29-1 and TRBJ1-2; D remains ambiguous. The germline V gene encodes CDR1 SQVTM and CDR2 ANQGSEA. CDR3 length equals 11 residues. V was shortened by 4 bases and J by 5 bases, with 8 bases between the two germline ends. CDR3 sequence reads: CSVVRGYGYTF. CDR3 coding DNA: TGCAGCGTTGTCCGAGGGTATGGCTACACCTTC.

The V and J genes are TRBV19 and TRBJ2-2, with 10 bases fitting TRBD2. The V gene end was trimmed by 2 bases and the J gene end by 6 bases; junction bases not matched to a gene: 18. The CDR3 consists of 20 residues. Per germline, CDR1 LNHDA and CDR2 SQIVND (reference sequence). The CDR3 sequence: CASSISAFRSSGSRAGELFF. The DNA for the CDR3 is TGTGCCAGTAGTATATCAGCTTTCCGTTCTAGCGGGAGTAGGGCCGGGGAGCTGTTTTTT.